This T cell receptor beta chain comes out of a study of siplizumab effects on memory and regulatory T cells. Study-level findings and limits: Controls showed an average of around 25% Treg-derived mappable alloreactive CD4+ clones, while siplizumab showed approximately 69%.

Per germline, CDR1 WSHSY and CDR2 SAAADI. This CDR3 is built from 15 residues. V shed 4 bases, J shed 5 bases, and the junction held 8 bases outside the gene matches. Assays examined 100,000 or so TCR templates per sample. Sequencing used immunoSEQ multiplex PCR; TCRdb keeps in-frame clones, though not all of them. The table lists some 100,000 clones, over 85% of them singletons. With regard to this clone: Antigen unknown.

The genes are TRBV10-2 and TRBJ2-5; 9 nucleotides align to TRBD2. This receptor was identified in a human donor in good health. The sequencing sample was made of CD8+ T cells sorted from blood. CDR3 region: CASSGSGLAAETQYF. CDR3 nucleotide sequence: TGCGCCAGCAGTGGGTCGGGACTAGCAGCGGAGACCCAGTACTTC.